These T cell receptor beta chains were read from a single sample in a study of sequential checkpoint blockade in melanoma. The method was immunoSEQ multiplex PCR; TCRdb's version includes in-frame clones alone and lacks a portion of them. This repertoire shows 15,000 to 20,000 clones, approximately 70% found once; its top ten account for around 11%. Sequencing was performed on CD8+ T cells sorted from blood (inferred from file names), taken from a patient given nivolumab and ipilimumab in sequence. These receptors originate from a human donor with melanoma. The CDR3 runs from the conserved cysteine through the conserved F or W. A D gene is named only where the DNA matches it firmly. The size field is filled for only some rows; it gives once, few, many or a size class.

d_gene: -; v_gene: TRBV27; abundance: medium-sized; j_gene: TRBJ2-7; CDR3aa: CASSTGINEQYF; CDR3nt: TGTGCCAGCAGCACAGGGATCAACGAGCAGTACTTC
d_gene: -; v_gene: TRBV27; abundance: -; j_gene: TRBJ2-7; CDR3aa: CASSPSLGAQSYEQYF; CDR3nt: TGTGCCAGCAGTCCCTCGTTGGGGGCCCAATCCTACGAGCAGTACTTC
d_gene: -; v_gene: TRBV10-2; abundance: -; j_gene: TRBJ1-5; CDR3aa: CASSERRGSNQPQHF; CDR3nt: TGCGCCAGCAGTGAGCGCAGGGGTAGCAATCAGCCCCAGCATTTT
d_gene: TRBD1; v_gene: TRBV5-1; abundance: few; j_gene: TRBJ2-6; CDR3aa: CASSPGQGAPSGANVLTF; CDR3nt: TGCGCCAGCAGCCCGGGACAGGGGGCCCCCTCTGGGGCCAACGTCCTGACTTTC
d_gene: TRBD2; v_gene: TRBV7-6; abundance: -; j_gene: TRBJ2-2; CDR3aa: CASGTMNTGELFF; CDR3nt: TGTGCCAGCGGGACTATGAACACCGGGGAGCTGTTTTTT
d_gene: -; v_gene: TRBV5-8; abundance: -; j_gene: TRBJ1-1; CDR3aa: CASSKEGGEAFF; CDR3nt: TGTGCCAGCAGCAAGGAAGGAGGTGAAGCTTTCTTT
d_gene: TRBD2; v_gene: TRBV30; abundance: few; j_gene: TRBJ2-7; CDR3aa: CAWNGVAGALGGSYEQYF; CDR3nt: TGTGCCTGGAACGGGGTAGCGGGGGCCTTAGGGGGTTCCTACGAGCAGTACTTC
d_gene: -; v_gene: TRBV6-6; abundance: few; j_gene: TRBJ1-2; CDR3aa: CASSPTGSGYTF; CDR3nt: TGTGCCAGCAGCCCTACAGGGAGTGGCTACACCTTC
d_gene: TRBD1; v_gene: TRBV15; abundance: -; j_gene: TRBJ1-4; CDR3aa: CATSRDSNTGTGSEKLFF; CDR3nt: TGTGCCACCAGCAGAGATAGTAATACGGGGACAGGGAGTGAAAAACTGTTTTTT
d_gene: -; v_gene: TRBV9; abundance: medium-sized; j_gene: TRBJ2-7; CDR3aa: CASTPPRTAANEQYF; CDR3nt: TGTGCCAGCACCCCTCCCCGGACAGCAGCCAACGAGCAGTACTTC
d_gene: TRBD1; v_gene: TRBV5-1; abundance: -; j_gene: TRBJ1-4; CDR3aa: CASSSGTGREKLFF; CDR3nt: TGCGCCAGCAGCTCCGGGACAGGTCGGGAAAAACTGTTTTTT
d_gene: -; v_gene: TRBV11-2; abundance: once; j_gene: TRBJ2-2; CDR3aa: CASSDTSGLRRDGELFF; CDR3nt: TGTGCCAGCAGCGACACTTCCGGACTTAGAAGAGACGGGGAGCTGTTTTTT
d_gene: TRBD2; v_gene: TRBV28; abundance: -; j_gene: TRBJ2-3; CDR3aa: CASSFPSAGADTQYF; CDR3nt: TGTGCCAGCAGTTTCCCCTCTGCGGGAGCGGATACGCAGTATTTT
d_gene: TRBD1; v_gene: TRBV2; abundance: few; j_gene: TRBJ2-7; CDR3aa: CAISEFQDRGYEQYF; CDR3nt: TGTGCCATCAGTGAGTTCCAGGACAGGGGCTACGAGCAGTACTTC
d_gene: -; v_gene: TRBV6-5; abundance: -; j_gene: TRBJ2-2; CDR3aa: CASSYLGGGGELFF; CDR3nt: TGTGCCAGCAGTTACTTGGGGGGAGGCGGGGAGCTGTTTTTT
d_gene: TRBD1; v_gene: TRBV7-9; abundance: -; j_gene: TRBJ1-5; CDR3aa: CASSLAGLDRVSDQPQHF; CDR3nt: TGTGCCAGCAGCTTAGCTGGGCTGGACAGGGTGAGCGATCAGCCCCAGCATTTT
d_gene: -; v_gene: TRBV30; abundance: -; j_gene: TRBJ2-7; CDR3aa: CAWSPSYNYEQYF; CDR3nt: TGTGCCTGGAGTCCATCATACAACTACGAGCAGTACTTC
d_gene: -; v_gene: TRBV6-5; abundance: -; j_gene: TRBJ1-2; CDR3aa: CASSYGADPYGYTF; CDR3nt: TGTGCCAGCAGTTACGGGGCAGACCCCTATGGCTACACCTTC
d_gene: -; v_gene: TRBV7-9; abundance: once; j_gene: TRBJ1-1; CDR3aa: CASSSLSYGTEAFF; CDR3nt: TGTGCCAGCAGCTCCTTGAGCTACGGCACTGAAGCTTTCTTT
d_gene: -; v_gene: TRBV19; abundance: -; j_gene: TRBJ1-1; CDR3aa: CASSIPRGNTEAFF; CDR3nt: TGTGCCAGTAGTATCCCCAGGGGGAACACTGAAGCTTTCTTT
d_gene: -; v_gene: TRBV19; abundance: -; j_gene: TRBJ2-6; CDR3aa: CASGQSSSGANVLTF; CDR3nt: TGTGCCAGCGGACAATCGAGCTCTGGGGCCAACGTCCTGACTTTC
d_gene: TRBD2; v_gene: TRBV25-1; abundance: -; j_gene: TRBJ2-7; CDR3aa: CASSPRREVGEQYF; CDR3nt: TGTGCCAGCAGTCCCCGTCGGGAGGTAGGCGAGCAGTACTTC